This TCR beta chain was obtained from a study of blood T cell repertoires in COVID-19. Authors' analysis steps: Amplification of reference gene primers provided the estimated nucleated cell counts. Method: immunoSEQ multiplex PCR; TCRdb's copy keeps in-frame clones and lacks some. From that table come the V and J calls and clone size; the DNA was used to work out D and trimming. The sample carries around 78,000 clones, more than 85% recorded once. Enrollees, roughly 18 to 90 years old, lived in approximately 24 US areas. This clonotype was sampled from a woman in her forties or fifties with acute COVID-19. The sample consisted of PBMCs or T cells enriched from blood (not recorded which).

CDR3 sequence: CASSLAGGMSNQPQHF. The CDR3 bases are TGTGCCAGCAGTTTAGCAGGGGGCATGAGCAATCAGCCCCAGCATTTT. This rearrangement joins TRBV28 to TRBJ1-5; TRBD1 agrees at 8 bases. The junction had 4 bases not matched to a gene; V was cut back by 2 bases and J by 1 base. Germline CDR1 is MDHEN and CDR2 is SYDVKM. The CDR3 loop spans 16 amino acids.